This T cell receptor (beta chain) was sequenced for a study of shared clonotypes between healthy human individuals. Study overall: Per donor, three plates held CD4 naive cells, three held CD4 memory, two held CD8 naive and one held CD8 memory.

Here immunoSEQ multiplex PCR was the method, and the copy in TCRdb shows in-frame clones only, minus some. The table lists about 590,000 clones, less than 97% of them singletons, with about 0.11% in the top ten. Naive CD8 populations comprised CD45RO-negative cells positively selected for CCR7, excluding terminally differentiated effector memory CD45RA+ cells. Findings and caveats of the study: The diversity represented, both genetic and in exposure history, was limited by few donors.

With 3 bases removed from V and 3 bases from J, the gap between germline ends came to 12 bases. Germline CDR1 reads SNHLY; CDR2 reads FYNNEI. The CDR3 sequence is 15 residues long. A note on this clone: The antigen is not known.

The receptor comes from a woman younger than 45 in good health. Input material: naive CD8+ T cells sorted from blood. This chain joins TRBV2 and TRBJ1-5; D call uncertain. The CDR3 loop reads CASSDGTDANQPQHF. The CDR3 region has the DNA TGTGCCAGCAGTGATGGTACAGACGCCAATCAGCCCCAGCATTTT.